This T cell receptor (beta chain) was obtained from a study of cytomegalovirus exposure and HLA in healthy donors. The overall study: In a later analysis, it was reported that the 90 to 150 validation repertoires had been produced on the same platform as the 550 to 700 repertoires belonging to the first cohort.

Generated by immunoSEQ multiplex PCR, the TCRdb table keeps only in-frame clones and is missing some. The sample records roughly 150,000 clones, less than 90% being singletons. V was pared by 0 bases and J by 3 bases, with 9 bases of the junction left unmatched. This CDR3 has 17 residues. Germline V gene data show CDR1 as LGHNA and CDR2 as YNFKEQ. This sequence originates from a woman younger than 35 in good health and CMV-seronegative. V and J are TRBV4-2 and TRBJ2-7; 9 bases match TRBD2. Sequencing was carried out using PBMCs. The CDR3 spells CASSQDPASGENYEQYF. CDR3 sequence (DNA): TGTGCCAGCAGCCAAGATCCGGCTAGCGGGGAGAACTACGAGCAGTACTTC.